The following is a T cell receptor beta chain sequence with its context. Its antigen remains unknown. After removal of 6 bases from V and 2 bases from J, the junction contained 4 bases not matched to a gene. The CDR3 covers 14 residues. CDR1 is MNHEY and CDR2 is SMNVEV in the germline V gene (reference sequence). The data are from a study of T cell responses to AZD1222 COVID-19 vaccine. Overall study findings and caveats: After two AZD1222 doses, spike-specific TCR breadth and depth rose versus day 0. CD4 TCRs associated with vaccination spanned spike, dominating at 160-218 and 743-854. None of the repertoires were sampled until the peak T cell response had passed.

Repertoires were generated with immunoSEQ multiplex PCR, while TCRdb's copy carries only in-frame clones and drops some. The data hold approximately 67,000 clones, with nearly 90% observed a single time. This specimen consisted of peripheral blood, obtained 28 days after the second AZD1222 dose. The clonotype originates from an adult who received the AZD1222 COVID-19 vaccine. J is TRBJ2-7 and V is TRBV27; 10 bases are shared with TRBD1. In DNA form, the CDR3 reads TGTGCCAGCAGGGGACAGGGGTCCCCCTACGAGCAGTACTTC. It codes for CASRGQGSPYEQYF.